This T cell receptor (beta chain) appears in the sequencing data of a study of shared clonotypes between healthy human individuals. General study points: The generation probabilities recorded for non-shared clonotypes fell below those of clonotypes shared by all four donors. Larger richness was generally estimated for naive than memory subsets.

Donors comprised healthy HIV-negative adults lacking recent acute infections or vaccinations. About this clone itself: What it recognizes is unknown.

Per the original data handling: ImmunoSEQ yielded junction-only sequences lacking quality scores, so filtering differed. This table comes from immunoSEQ multiplex PCR, and its TCRdb copy is limited to in-frame clones, with some not included. V and J calls and clone size follow that table, whereas D and trimming were derived from the DNA. This sample carries more than 500,000 clones, around 95% of them seen once, and the ten largest clones take about 0.068%. Trimming left V 0 bases short and J 4 bases short, with 16 bases between. Germline loops: CDR1 MGHRA, CDR2 YSYEKL. CDR3 length: 17 residues. The material sequenced was naive CD4+ T cells sorted from blood. Subset in this sample: CD45RA+ positively selected. This TCR derives from a woman aged 25-40 years in good health. The chain uses TRBV4-1 and TRBJ1-5, with D possibly TRBD1 on 5 matching bases. The CDR3 bases are TGCGCCAGCAGCCAAGAAGGAGGGGCGAGGGGAAATCAGCCCCAGCATTTT. Translation: CASSQEGGARGNQPQHF.